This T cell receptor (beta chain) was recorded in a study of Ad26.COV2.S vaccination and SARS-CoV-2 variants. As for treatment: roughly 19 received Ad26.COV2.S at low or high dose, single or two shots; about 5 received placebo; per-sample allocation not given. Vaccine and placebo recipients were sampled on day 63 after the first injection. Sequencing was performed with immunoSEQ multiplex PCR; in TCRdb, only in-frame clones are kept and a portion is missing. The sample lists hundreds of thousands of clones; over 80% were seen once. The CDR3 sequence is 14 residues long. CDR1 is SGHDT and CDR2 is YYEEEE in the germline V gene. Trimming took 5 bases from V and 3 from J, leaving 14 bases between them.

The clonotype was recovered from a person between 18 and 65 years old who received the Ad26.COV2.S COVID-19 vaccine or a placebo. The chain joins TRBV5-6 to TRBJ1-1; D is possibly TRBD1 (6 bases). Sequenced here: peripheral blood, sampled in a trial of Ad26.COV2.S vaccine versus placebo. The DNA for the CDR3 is TGTGCCAGCAGTTACAGACAGGCGGACACTGAAGCTTTCTTT. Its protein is CASSYRQADTEAFF.